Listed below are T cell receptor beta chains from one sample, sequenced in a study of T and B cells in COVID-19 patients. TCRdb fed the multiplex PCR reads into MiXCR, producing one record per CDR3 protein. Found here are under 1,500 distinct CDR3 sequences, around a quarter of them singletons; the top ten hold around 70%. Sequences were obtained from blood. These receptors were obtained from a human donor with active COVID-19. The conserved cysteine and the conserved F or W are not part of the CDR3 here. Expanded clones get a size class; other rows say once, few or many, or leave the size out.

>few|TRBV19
ASSTGGSEQF
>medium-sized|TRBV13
ASSSRGGNEQF
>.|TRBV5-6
ASSRGRGSYNSPLH
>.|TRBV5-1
ASSLDRFNTEAF
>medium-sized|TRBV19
ASSIPSSGAGGRTGELF
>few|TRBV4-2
ASSQVAGETYEQY
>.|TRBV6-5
ASSYSQYSNQPQH
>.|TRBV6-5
ASGRAGDFTDTQY
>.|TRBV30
AWSPSHSPLH
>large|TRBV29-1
SVTDRVDTGELF
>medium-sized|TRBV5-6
ASSIWGQLVQETQY
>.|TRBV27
ARQGGYGYT
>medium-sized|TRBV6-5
ASSYGGGEQY
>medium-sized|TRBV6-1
ASSVGQGDSSYNEQF
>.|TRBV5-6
ASSLAGGTDTQY
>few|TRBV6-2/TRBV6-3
ASNETPGPPGELF
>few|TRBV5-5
ASTLDLGGYGYT
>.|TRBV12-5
ASGPDSLRGTQY
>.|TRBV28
ASSGPGREQF
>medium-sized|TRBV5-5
ASSLMSYEQY
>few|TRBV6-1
ASTWDRGNQPQH
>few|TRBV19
ASSIDRGSGEQY
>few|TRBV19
ASSPHLRTEAF
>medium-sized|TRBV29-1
SVGPTGETDTQY
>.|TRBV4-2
ASSQGVGGAETQY
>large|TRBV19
ASSGSVSAF
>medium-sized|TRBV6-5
ASSYTGGTNEKLF
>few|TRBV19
ASSFQGSGFPEAF
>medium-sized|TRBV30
AWSVVSGYEQY
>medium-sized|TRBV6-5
ASRQGASGSPLH
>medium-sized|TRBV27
ASRGHSSYEQY
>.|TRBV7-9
ASSTQGSNYGYT
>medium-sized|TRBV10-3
AISGPPTSGREETQY
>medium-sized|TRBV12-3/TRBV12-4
ASSFKDGGRNEQF
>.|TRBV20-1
SARGGRGDTQY
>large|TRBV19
ASSRRQGFGYT
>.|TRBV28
ASSPRGIQY
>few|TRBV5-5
ASSLIWDANTGELF
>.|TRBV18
ASSPTGEGETQY
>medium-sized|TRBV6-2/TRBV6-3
ASSYSTGRAVRLNTEAF